The 7 T cell receptor beta chains below were found in one sample sequenced in a study of blood T cell repertoires in COVID-19. The repertoire was sequenced with immunoSEQ multiplex PCR; TCRdb's copy has only in-frame clones and lacks some. Here the sample spans 300,000 to 350,000 clones, 90% being singletons. The sequencing sample was made of peripheral blood. The receptors were gathered from a woman between 25 and 40 years old with COVID-19, enrolled during active disease.

The rearrangement links TRBV6-2 or TRBV6-3 to TRBJ1-5; no definite D call. Trimming stripped 1 base from V and 2 bases from J, with 12 bases between. Germline assignment: CDR1 MNHEY and CDR2 SVGEGT. This CDR3 contains 16 residues. The CDR3 DNA reads as TGTGCCAGCAGTTACTGGCGGGGTTGGGGCAATCAGCCCCAGCATTTT. Protein product: CASSYWRGWGNQPQHF.

The chain links TRBV19 to TRBJ1-2; D is ambiguous. The CDR3 is 14 amino acids. Germline lookup yields CDR1 LNHDA and CDR2 SQIVND (reference sequence). V was cut by 7 bases and J by 0 bases, with 12 bases left in between. CDR3 DNA: TGTGCCAGTATCGACATCCGAGCTAACTATGGCTACACCTTC. Its translation is CASIDIRANYGYTF.

The V and J genes are TRBV5-1 and TRBJ2-5; D unclear. There are 14 residues in the CDR3. The germline gives CDR1 SGHRS, CDR2 YFSETQ. V lost 1 base and J 2 bases, leaving 9 bases between the germline ends. The CDR3 region has the DNA TGCGCCAGCAGCTTGCAAGCGCGTCAAGAGACCCAGTACTTC. The encoded protein is CASSLQARQETQYF.

The V gene is TRBV4-3, the J gene TRBJ1-6; D uncertain. Trimming removed 6 bases at V and 7 bases at J, with 16 bases between. This CDR3 region has 15 residues. The germline V gene has CDR1 LGHNA and CDR2 YSLEER. CDR3 DNA: TGCGCCAGCAGACTCGGAGGGAGCGGGAATTCACCCCTCCACTTT. The encoded protein is CASRLGGSGNSPLHF.

The J gene is TRBJ2-7, the V gene TRBV2, with D maybe TRBD2 (5 bases). CDR3 length equals 13 residues. V was pared by 6 bases and J by 2 bases, with 11 bases between. Germline V gives CDR1 SNHLY, CDR2 FYNNEI. The chain's CDR3 is CASRETITYEQYF. Here the CDR3 DNA reads TGTGCCAGCAGAGAGACTATAACCTACGAGCAGTACTTC.

This chain links TRBV6-1 with TRBJ2-7; a weak D match, TRBD1 (6 bases). This CDR3 spans 15 amino acids. Per the germline V gene, CDR1 is MNHNS and CDR2 is SASEGT. V lost 2 bases to trimming and J lost 0 bases, with 11 bases between them. The CDR3, as DNA: TGTGCCAGCAGTGAAAGTCCAGGGGCCTCCTACGAGCAGTACTTC. Translation gives CASSESPGASYEQYF.

The chain combines TRBV2 with TRBJ2-2; TRBD2 matches at 8 bases. With V trimmed by 6 bases and J by 8 bases, 5 bases remained unmatched. Germline V CDR1 and CDR2: SNHLY, FYNNEI. The CDR3 length is 13 residues. The CDR3 DNA follows: TGTGCCAGCAGCAGCGGGAGAACGGGGGAGCTGTTTTTT. Translating it yields CASSSGRTGELFF. The whole variable domain, remainder taken from reference TRBV2 and TRBJ2-2, is EPEVTQTPSHQVTQMGQEVILRCVPISNHLYFYWYRQILGQKVEFLVSFYNNEISEKSEIFDDQFSVERPDGSNFTLKIRSTKLEDSAMYFCASSSGRTGELFFGEGSRLTVL.